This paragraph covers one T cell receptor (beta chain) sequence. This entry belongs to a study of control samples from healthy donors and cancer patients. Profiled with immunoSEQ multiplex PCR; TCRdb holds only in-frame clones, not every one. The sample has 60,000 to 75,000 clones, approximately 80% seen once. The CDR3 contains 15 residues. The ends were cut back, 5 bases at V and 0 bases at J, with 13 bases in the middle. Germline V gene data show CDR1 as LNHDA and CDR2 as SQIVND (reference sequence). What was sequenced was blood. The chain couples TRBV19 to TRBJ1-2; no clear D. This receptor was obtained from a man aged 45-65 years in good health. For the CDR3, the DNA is TGTGCCAGTAGTTCGCGACATTCAGCTAACTATGGCTACACCTTC. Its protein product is CASSSRHSANYGYTF.